This T cell receptor (beta chain) stems from a study of technical replicates of blood from a handful of donors. The CDR3 runs to 14 residues. Germline assignment: CDR1 SGDLS and CDR2 YYNGEE. V was trimmed by 3 bases and J by 3 bases, leaving 11 bases between them. The table came from immunoSEQ multiplex PCR; TCRdb's copy has only in-frame clones and leaves some out. The profile covers about 97,000 clones, with about 96% appearing a single time and about 0.38% taken by the ten largest. The J gene is TRBJ2-3, the V gene TRBV9; perhaps TRBD2 as D (7 bases). The receptor comes from a human donor in good health. The specimen was T cells isolated from PBMCs. CDR3 DNA sequence: TGTGCCAGCAGCGAGGGGGGGAGAACAGATACGCAGTATTTT. Protein: CASSEGGRTDTQYF.